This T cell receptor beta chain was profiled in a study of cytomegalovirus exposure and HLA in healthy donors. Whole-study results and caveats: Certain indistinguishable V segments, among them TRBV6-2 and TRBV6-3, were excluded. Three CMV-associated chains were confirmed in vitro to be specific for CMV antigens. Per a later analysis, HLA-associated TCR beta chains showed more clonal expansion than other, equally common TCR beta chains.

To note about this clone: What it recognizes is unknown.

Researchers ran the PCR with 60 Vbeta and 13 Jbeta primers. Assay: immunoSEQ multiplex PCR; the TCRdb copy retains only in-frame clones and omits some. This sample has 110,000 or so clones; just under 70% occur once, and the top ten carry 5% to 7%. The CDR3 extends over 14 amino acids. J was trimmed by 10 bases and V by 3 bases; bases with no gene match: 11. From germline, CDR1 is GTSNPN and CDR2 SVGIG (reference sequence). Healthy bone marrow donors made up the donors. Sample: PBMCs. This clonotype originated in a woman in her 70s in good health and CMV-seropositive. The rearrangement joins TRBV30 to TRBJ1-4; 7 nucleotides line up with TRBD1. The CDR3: CAWSTKDRPGKLFF. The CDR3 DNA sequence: TGTGCCTGGAGCACCAAGGACAGGCCTGGAAAACTGTTTTTT. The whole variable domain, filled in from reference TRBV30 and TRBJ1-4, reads SQTIHQWPATLVQPVGSPLSLECTVEGTSNPNLYWYRQAAGRGLQLLFYSVGIGQISSEVPQNLSASRPQDRQFILSSKKLLLSDSGFYLCAWSTKDRPGKLFFGSGTQLSVL.